This T cell receptor beta chain came from a study of response to subunit inactivated influenza vaccine. A single record per CDR3 protein comes from TCRdb applying MiXCR to the RT-PCR reads. The sample contains fewer than 250,000 distinct CDR3 sequences, around an eighth of which appear only once. At least ten counts were recorded for this clonotype. V lost 2 bases to trimming and J lost 1 base, with 10 bases between them. The V gene's germline CDR1 is SQVTM and CDR2 ANQGSEA. The CDR3 consists of 14 residues. The sample was CD8+ T cells sorted from PBMCs, taken roughly 5 days after vaccination. This chain connects TRBV29-1 to TRBJ2-3; D gene ambiguous. This sequence originates from a man aged 45-60 years who received an inactivated influenza vaccine. The CDR3 protein is CSVEKGSGTDTQYF. The CDR3 DNA reads TGCAGCGTTGAAAAGGGCAGTGGCACAGATACGCAGTATTTT.